The rows below give T cell receptor beta chains drawn from one sample of a study of CD8+ T cells in alopecia areata. The table came from immunoSEQ multiplex PCR; TCRdb's copy has only in-frame clones and leaves some out. The sample records 150,000 to 200,000 clones, 58% being singletons. Here the sequenced sample was CD4+ T cells sorted from blood, taken at approximately week 60, from a patient treated with tofacitinib. These TCRs come from a human donor with alopecia areata. The CDR3 runs from the conserved cysteine through the conserved F or W. Each record gives: D gene, V gene, clone size, J gene, CDR3 protein, CDR3 DNA. The D gene is left open where the match is weak. The size of a clone is reported for some rows only, either as once, few or many, or as a class for expanded clones.

>TRBD2|TRBV29-1|.|TRBJ2-3
CSVEGLAGGTDTQYF
TGCAGCGTAGAGGGACTAGCGGGTGGCACAGATACGCAGTATTTT
>.|TRBV28|few|TRBJ2-6
CASRREGTGANVLTF
TGTGCCAGCAGACGAGAGGGGACTGGGGCCAACGTCCTGACTTTC
>.|TRBV4-1|.|TRBJ2-4
CASSPGPHRAKNIQYF
TGCGCCAGCAGCCCTGGGCCTCACCGGGCCAAAAACATTCAGTACTTC
>TRBD2|TRBV29-1|.|TRBJ2-7
CSVEGRLAGGWGEQYF
TGCAGCGTCGAAGGACGTCTAGCGGGGGGCTGGGGCGAGCAGTACTTC
>TRBD1|TRBV19|.|TRBJ1-5
CASSVLTGYQPQHF
TGTGCCAGTAGTGTGTTGACAGGGTATCAGCCCCAGCATTTT
>.|TRBV11-3|.|TRBJ2-7
CANSFRGEQYF
TGTGCCAACAGCTTTCGGGGCGAGCAGTACTTC
>.|TRBV6-5|few|TRBJ2-7
CASSSYYEQYF
TGTGCCAGCAGTTCCTACTACGAGCAGTACTTC
>TRBD1|TRBV18|few|TRBJ2-7
CASSPFSGTGGTYEQYF
TGTGCCAGCTCACCATTCTCGGGGACAGGCGGGACCTACGAGCAGTACTTC
>.|TRBV2|few|TRBJ1-1
CASRVNTEAFF
TGTGCCAGCAGAGTGAACACTGAAGCTTTCTTT
>.|TRBV4-2|many|TRBJ1-6
CASSPGVQEHNSPLHF
TGTGCCAGCAGCCCAGGGGTTCAAGAGCATAATTCACCCCTCCACTTT